This T cell receptor (beta chain) is drawn from a study of shared T cell receptors in the human thymus. With 0 bases removed from V and 8 bases from J, the gap between germline ends came to 17 bases. In germline, CDR1 is SGHDT, CDR2 YYEEEE. The CDR3 runs 15 residues. This table comes from immunoSEQ multiplex PCR, and its TCRdb copy is limited to in-frame clones, with some not included. The sample has around 730,000 clones; 80% to 90% are singletons. The data were also submitted as part of a second study, on human thymus T cells. From that paper: During corrective heart surgery, resections were taken, and the thymus tissue came from them. Apparent bias marked the V and J gene usage of thymic and blood repertoires. As related research reported, thymic repertoires overlapped highly among unrelated individuals.

The chain carries TRBV5-6 and TRBJ1-2; D gene uncertain. The TCR originated in a girl under three years old with a congenital heart defect. The specimen sequenced was thymocytes. In DNA, the CDR3 is TGTGCCAGCAGCTTGGTTAGGTTCTACGGGGTCGGCTACACCTTC. Protein product: CASSLVRFYGVGYTF.